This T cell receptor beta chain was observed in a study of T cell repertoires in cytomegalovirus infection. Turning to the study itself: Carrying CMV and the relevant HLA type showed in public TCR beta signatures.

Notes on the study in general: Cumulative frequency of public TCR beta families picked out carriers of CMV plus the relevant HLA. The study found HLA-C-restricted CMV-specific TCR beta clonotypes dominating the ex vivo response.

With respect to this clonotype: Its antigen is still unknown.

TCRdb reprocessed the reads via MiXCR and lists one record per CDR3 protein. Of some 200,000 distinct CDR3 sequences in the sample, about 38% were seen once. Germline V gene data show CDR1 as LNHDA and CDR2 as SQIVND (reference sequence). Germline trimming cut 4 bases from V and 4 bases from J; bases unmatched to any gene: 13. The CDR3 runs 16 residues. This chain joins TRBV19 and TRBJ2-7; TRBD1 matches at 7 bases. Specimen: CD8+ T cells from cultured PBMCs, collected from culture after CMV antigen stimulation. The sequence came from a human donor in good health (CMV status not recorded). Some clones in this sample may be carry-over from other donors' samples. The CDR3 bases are TGTGCCAGTAGTACTCCTTGGACAGGTTACCCGTACGAGCAGTACTTC. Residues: CASSTPWTGYPYEQYF.